This T cell receptor (beta chain) came from a study of T cell repertoires in cytomegalovirus infection. Looking at the study overall: From public TCR beta signatures came an indication of both CMV infection and matching HLA type.

A single record per CDR3 protein comes from TCRdb applying MiXCR to the reads. This sample carries under 350,000 distinct CDR3 sequences, roughly 9.3% of them seen once, and the ten largest clones take less than 3%. Trimming shortened V by 4 bases and J by 2 bases, and 11 bases separated the two germline ends. The CDR3 extends over 14 amino acids. Study conclusions and caveats: The response measured ex vivo was dominated by TCR beta clonotypes (HLA-C-restricted and CMV-specific).

In its sample, this clonotype was seen many times. Its target is unknown. The specimen was PBMCs. This sequence joins TRBV23-1 and TRBJ2-5; possible D gene TRBD1, 6 bases. TRBV23-1 qualifies as an ORF whose function is uncertain. The origin of this receptor is a human donor in good health (CMV status not recorded). Some clones in this sample may be carry-over from other donors' samples. The CDR3 loop reads CASSRWTVQETQYF. CDR3 nucleotides: TGCGCCAGCAGTCGTTGGACAGTTCAAGAGACCCAGTACTTC.